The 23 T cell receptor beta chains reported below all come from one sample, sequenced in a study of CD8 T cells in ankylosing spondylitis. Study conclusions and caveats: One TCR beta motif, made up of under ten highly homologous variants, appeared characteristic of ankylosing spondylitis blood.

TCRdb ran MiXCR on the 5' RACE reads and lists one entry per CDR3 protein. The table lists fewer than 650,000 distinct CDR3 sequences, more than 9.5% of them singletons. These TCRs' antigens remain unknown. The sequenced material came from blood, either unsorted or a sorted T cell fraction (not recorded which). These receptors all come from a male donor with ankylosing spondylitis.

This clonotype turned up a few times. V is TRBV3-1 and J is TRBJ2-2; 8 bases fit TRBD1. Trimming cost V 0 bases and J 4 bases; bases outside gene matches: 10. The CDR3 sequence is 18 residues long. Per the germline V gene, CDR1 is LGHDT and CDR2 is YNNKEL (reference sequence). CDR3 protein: CASSQDRPRGRRTGELFF. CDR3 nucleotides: TGTGCCAGCAGCCAAGATAGACCCAGGGGGCGGCGCACCGGGGAGCTGTTTTTT.

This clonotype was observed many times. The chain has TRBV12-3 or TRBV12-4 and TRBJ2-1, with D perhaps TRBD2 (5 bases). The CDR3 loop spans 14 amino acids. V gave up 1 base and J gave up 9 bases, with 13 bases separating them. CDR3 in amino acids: CASSLDPARGEQFF. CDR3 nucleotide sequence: TGTGCCAGCAGTTTAGACCCCGCTCGGGGTGAGCAGTTCTTC.

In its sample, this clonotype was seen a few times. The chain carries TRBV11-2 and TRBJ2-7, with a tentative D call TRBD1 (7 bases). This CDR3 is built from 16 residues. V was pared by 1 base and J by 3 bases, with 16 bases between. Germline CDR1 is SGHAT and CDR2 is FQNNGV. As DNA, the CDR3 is TGTGCCAGCAGCTTAGCCCAGGGGGTGGAGGGCTACGAGCAGTACTTC. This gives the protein CASSLAQGVEGYEQYF.

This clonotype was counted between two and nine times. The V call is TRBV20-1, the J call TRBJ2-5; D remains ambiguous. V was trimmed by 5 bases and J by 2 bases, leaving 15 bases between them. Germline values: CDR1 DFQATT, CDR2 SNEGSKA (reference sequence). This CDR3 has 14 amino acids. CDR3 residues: CSARATEKQETQYF. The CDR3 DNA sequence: TGCAGTGCTCGGGCGACGGAAAAACAAGAGACCCAGTACTTC.

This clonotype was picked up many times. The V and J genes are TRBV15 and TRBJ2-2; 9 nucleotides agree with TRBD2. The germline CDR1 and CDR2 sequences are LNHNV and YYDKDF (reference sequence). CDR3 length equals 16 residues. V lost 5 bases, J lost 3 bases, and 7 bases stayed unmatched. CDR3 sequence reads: CATSGLAGEDTGELFF. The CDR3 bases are TGTGCCACCAGCGGTTTAGCGGGAGAGGACACCGGGGAGCTGTTTTTT.

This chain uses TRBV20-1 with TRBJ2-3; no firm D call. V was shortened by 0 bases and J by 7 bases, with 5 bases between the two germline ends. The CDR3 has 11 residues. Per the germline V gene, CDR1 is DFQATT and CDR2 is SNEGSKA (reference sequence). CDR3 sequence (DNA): TGCAGTGCTAGAGAGAAATATACGCAGTATTTT. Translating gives CSAREKYTQYF.

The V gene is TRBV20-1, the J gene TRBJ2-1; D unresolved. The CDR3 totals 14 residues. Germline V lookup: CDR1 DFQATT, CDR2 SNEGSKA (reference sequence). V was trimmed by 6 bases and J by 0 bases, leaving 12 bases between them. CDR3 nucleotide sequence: TGCAGTGCGCCATCCCCGAGCTCCTACAATGAGCAGTTCTTC. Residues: CSAPSPSSYNEQFF.

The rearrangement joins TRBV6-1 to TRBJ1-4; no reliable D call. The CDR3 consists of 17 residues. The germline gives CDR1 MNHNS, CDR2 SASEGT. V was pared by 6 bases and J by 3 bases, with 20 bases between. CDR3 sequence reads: CASSLEHAGVANEKLFF. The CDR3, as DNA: TGTGCCAGCAGCCTCGAGCATGCCGGGGTGGCTAATGAAAAACTGTTTTTT.

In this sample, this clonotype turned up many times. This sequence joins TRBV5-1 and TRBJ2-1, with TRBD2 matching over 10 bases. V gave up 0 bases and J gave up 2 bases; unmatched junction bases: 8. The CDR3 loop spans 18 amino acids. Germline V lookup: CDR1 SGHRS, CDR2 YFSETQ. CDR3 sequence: CASSLARASGGTYNEQFF. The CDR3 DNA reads TGCGCCAGCAGCTTGGCTAGGGCTAGCGGGGGTACCTACAATGAGCAGTTCTTC.

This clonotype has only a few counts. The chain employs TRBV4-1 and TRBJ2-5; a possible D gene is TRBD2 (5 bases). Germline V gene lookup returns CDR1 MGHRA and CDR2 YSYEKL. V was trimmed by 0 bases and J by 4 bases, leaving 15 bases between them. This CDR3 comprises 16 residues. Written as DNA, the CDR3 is TGCGCCAGCAGCCAAGATCGGACGGTCCGGGGAGAGACCCAGTACTTC. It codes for CASSQDRTVRGETQYF.

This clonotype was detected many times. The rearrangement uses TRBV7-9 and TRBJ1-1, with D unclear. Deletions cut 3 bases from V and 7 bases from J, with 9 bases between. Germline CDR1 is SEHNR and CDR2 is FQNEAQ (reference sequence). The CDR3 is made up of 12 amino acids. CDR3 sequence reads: CASSFVSGEAFF. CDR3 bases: TGTGCCAGCAGCTTTGTCTCGGGTGAAGCTTTCTTT.

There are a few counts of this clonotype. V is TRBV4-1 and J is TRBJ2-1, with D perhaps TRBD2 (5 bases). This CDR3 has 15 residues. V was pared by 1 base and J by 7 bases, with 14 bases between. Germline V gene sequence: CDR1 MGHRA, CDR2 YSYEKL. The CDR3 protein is CASSQAVWEWNEQFF. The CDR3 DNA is TGCGCCAGCAGCCAAGCCGTTTGGGAGTGGAATGAGCAGTTCTTC.

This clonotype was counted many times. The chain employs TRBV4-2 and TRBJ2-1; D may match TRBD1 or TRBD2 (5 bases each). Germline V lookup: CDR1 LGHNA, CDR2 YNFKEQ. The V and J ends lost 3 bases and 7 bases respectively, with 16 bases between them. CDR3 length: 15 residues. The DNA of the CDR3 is TGTGCCAGCAGCCATATATTTAAAGGGACGAATGAGCAGTTCTTC. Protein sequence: CASSHIFKGTNEQFF.

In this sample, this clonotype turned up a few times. CDR3 protein: CASSLTGTPGYTF. The CDR3 DNA is TGTGCCAGCAGCTTAACGGGAACTCCTGGCTACACCTTC. J is TRBJ1-2 and V is TRBV7-2; D unresolved. Trimming removed 2 bases from V and 7 bases from J, with 11 bases in between. Germline V gene data show CDR1 as SGHTA and CDR2 as FQGNSA. CDR3 length: 13 residues.

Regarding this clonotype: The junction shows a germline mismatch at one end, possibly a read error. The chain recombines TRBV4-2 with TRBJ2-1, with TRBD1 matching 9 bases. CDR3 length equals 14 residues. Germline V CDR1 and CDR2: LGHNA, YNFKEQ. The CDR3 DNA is TGTGCCAGCATACAGGACAGGGGCTACGATGAGCAGTTCTTC. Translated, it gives CASIQDRGYDEQFF.

CDR3 residues: CASSERQGNYGYTF. DNA for the CDR3: TGTGCCAGCAGTGAGAGACAGGGGAACTATGGCTACACCTTC. J is TRBJ1-2 and V is TRBV6-1; 8 bases align to TRBD1. Germline V gene data show CDR1 as MNHNS and CDR2 as SASEGT. This CDR3 is 14 amino acids long. Germline trimming cut 3 bases from V and 2 bases from J; bases unmatched to any gene: 2.

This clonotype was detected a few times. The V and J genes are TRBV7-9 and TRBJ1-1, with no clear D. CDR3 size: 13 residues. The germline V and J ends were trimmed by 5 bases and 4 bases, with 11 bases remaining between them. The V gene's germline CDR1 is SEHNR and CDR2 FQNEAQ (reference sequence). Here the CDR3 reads CASSQIQSTEAFF. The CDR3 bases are TGTGCCAGCAGCCAGATCCAGAGCACTGAAGCTTTCTTT.

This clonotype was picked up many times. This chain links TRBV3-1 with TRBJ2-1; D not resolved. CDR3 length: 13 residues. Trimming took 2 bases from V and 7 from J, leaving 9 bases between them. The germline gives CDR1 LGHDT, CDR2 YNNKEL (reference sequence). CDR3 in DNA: TGTGCCAGCAGCCAAACGGACGAGAATGAGCAGTTCTTC. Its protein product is CASSQTDENEQFF.

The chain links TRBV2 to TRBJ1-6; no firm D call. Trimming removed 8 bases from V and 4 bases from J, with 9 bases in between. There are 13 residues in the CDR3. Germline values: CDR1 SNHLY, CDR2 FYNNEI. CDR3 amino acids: CASVPSYNSPLHF. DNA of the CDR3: TGTGCCAGCGTACCTAGTTATAATTCACCCCTCCACTTT.

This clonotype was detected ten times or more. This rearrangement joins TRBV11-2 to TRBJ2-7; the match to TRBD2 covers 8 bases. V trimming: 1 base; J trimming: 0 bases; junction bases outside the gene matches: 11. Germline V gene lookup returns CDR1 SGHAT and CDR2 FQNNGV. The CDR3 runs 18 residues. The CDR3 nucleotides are TGTGCCAGCAGCTTAGTTCCCCAAACTAGCGGATCCTCCTACGAGCAGTACTTC. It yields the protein CASSLVPQTSGSSYEQYF.

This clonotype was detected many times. CDR3: CASSQRASYGYTF. CDR3 sequence (DNA): TGTGCCAGCAGCCAAAGGGCCAGCTATGGCTACACCTTC. The chain combines TRBV3-1 with TRBJ1-2, with D hard to call. The V end lost 2 bases, the J end lost 4 bases, and 8 bases lay between the germline ends. The CDR3 consists of 13 residues. CDR1 is LGHDT and CDR2 is YNNKEL in the germline V gene (reference sequence).

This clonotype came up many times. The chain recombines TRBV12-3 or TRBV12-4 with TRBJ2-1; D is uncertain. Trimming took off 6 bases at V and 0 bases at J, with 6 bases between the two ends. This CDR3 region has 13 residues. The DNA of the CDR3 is TGTGCCAGCAGAATCGGCTCCTACAATGAGCAGTTCTTC. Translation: CASRIGSYNEQFF.

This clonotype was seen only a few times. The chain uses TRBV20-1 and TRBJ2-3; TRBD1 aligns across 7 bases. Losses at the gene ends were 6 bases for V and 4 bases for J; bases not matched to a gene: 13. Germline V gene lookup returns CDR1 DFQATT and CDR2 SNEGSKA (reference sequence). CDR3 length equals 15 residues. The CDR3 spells CSAFLVQGVSDTQYF. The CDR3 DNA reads TGCAGTGCGTTCCTGGTCCAGGGGGTGTCAGATACGCAGTATTTT.